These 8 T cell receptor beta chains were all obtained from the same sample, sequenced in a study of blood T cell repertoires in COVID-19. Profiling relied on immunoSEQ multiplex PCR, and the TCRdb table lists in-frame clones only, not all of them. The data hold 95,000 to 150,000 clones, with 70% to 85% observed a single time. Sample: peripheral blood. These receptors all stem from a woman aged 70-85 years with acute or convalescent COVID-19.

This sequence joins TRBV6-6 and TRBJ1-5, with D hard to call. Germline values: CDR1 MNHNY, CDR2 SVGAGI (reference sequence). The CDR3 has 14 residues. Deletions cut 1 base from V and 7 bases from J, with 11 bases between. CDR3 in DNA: TGTGCCAGCAGTTACTACAGACCAGAACAGCCCCAGCATTTT. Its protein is CASSYYRPEQPQHF.

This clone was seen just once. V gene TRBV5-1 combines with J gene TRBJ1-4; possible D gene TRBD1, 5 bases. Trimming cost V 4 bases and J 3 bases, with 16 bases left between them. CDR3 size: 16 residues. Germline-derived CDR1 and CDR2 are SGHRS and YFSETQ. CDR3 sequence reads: CASSRGGRSANEKLFF. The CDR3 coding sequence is TGCGCCAGCAGCCGGGGGGGTAGGTCGGCTAATGAAAAACTGTTTTTT.

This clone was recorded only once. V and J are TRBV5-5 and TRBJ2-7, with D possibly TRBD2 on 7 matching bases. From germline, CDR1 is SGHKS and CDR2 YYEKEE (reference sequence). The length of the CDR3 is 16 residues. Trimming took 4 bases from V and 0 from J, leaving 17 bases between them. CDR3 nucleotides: TGTGCCAGCAGCCTCGAGGGGGGGGATGTCTCCTACGAGCAGTACGTC. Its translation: CASSLEGGDVSYEQYV.

Written as DNA, the CDR3 is TGTGCCAGCAGCTCGACAGGGGGCGGGTATAGCAATCAGCCCCAGCATTTT. This gives the protein CASSSTGGGYSNQPQHF. The rearrangement joins TRBV7-2 to TRBJ1-5; 10 positions match TRBD1. CDR1 and CDR2 (germline): SGHTA, FQGNSA. The V gene end was trimmed by 4 bases and the J gene end by 0 bases; junction bases not matched to a gene: 6. The CDR3 covers 17 residues.

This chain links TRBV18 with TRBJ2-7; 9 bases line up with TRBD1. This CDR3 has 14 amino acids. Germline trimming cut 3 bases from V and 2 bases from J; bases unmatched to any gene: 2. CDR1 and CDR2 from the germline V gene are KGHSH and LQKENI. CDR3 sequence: CASSPGQGPYEQYV. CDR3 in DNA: TGTGCCAGCTCACCGGGACAGGGTCCCTACGAGCAGTACGTC.

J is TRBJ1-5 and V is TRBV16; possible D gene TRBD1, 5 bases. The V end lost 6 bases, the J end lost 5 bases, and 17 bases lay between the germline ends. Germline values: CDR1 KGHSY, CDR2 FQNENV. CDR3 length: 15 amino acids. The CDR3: CASSRDSTRDQPQHF. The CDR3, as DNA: TGTGCCAGCAGTCGGGACTCAACACGCGATCAGCCCCAGCATTTT.

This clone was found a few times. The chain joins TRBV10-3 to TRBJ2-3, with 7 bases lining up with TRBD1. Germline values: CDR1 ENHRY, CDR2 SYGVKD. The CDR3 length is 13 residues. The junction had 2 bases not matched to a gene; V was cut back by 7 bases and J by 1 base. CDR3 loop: CAITDRGTDTQYF. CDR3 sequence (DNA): TGTGCCATCACTGACAGGGGCACAGATACGCAGTATTTT.

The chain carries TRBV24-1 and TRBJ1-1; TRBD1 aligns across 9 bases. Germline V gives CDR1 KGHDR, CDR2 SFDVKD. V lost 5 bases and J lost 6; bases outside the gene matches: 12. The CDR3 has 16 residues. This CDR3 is CATSGPEGQGKPEAFF. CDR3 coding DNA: TGTGCCACCAGTGGGCCCGAGGGACAGGGAAAACCTGAAGCTTTCTTT.